This TCR beta chain was found in a study of blood T cell repertoires in COVID-19. For the study at large: PBMCs, B-cell-depleted T cells, or T cells were the source of the cDNA or gDNA that made up the material.

The CDR3 spans 15 residues. Germline CDR1 and CDR2: SGHDT and YYEEEE. With V trimmed by 4 bases and J by 5 bases, 10 bases remained unmatched. This table comes from immunoSEQ multiplex PCR, and its TCRdb copy is limited to in-frame clones, with some not included. The table lists a few hundred thousand clones, around 88% of them singletons. This clone was recorded only once. This TCR was sampled from a woman aged 55-70 years with COVID-19, enrolled during active disease. The J gene is TRBJ2-7, the V gene TRBV5-6; 9 bases map to TRBD1. The sample comprised peripheral blood. CDR3 sequence: CASSRRVGTGNEQYF. CDR3 nucleotides: TGTGCCAGCAGCAGAAGGGTAGGGACAGGGAACGAGCAGTACTTC.